This TCR beta chain was obtained from a study of technical replicates of blood from a handful of donors. Libraries were prepared by immunoSEQ multiplex PCR; TCRdb keeps only in-frame clonotypes and omits some of them. The sample gives about 69,000 clones, 75% to 90% of which show up once; around 4.6% is in the top ten. Germline lookup yields CDR1 LGHNA and CDR2 YNFKEQ. There are 13 residues in the CDR3. V lost 6 bases and J lost 5, with 14 bases in between. Specimen: PBMCs. The sequence derives from a human donor in good health. Some clones in this sample may be carry-over from other donors' samples. The chain combines TRBV4-2 with TRBJ2-7, with a tentative D call TRBD1 (6 bases). CDR3 coding DNA: TGTGCCAGCAGTCTCTCCCGGGACAACGAGCAGTACTTC. This gives the protein CASSLSRDNEQYF.